The clone carrying this T cell receptor beta chain was seen more than once but under ten times. Its matching antigen is unknown. The data belong to a study of T cell repertoires in cytomegalovirus infection. Study details: Matching HLA type and CMV infection were both indicated by public TCR beta signatures.

Germline V lookup: CDR1 DFQATT, CDR2 SNEGSKA (reference sequence). The CDR3 spans 14 residues. Trimming took 5 bases from V and 2 from J, leaving 14 bases between them. Study-wide findings and caveats: There were HLA-C-restricted CMV-specific TCR beta clonotypes dominating the ex vivo response.

TCRdb itself ran the reads through MiXCR, one entry per CDR3 protein. The data hold fewer than 200,000 distinct CDR3 sequences, with roughly a fifth observed a single time. Sample: PBMCs. J is TRBJ2-3 and V is TRBV20-1; D unclear. This clonotype was sampled from a human donor in good health (CMV status not recorded). Some clones in this sample may be carry-over from other donors' samples. For the CDR3, the DNA is TGCAGTGCTCCGACCCAACCCCCCACAGATACGCAGTATTTT. This encodes CSAPTQPPTDTQYF.